This record concerns one T cell receptor (beta chain) sequence. Its antigen is not identified. The sample belongs to a study of vaccination effects on CD4 cells after COVID-19. The study's findings and limits: Cross-reactivity with common cold coronaviruses was shown by only 1 of 255 vaccine-induced clones in healthy vaccinees.

Assay used: immunoSEQ multiplex PCR; TCRdb lists only in-frame clones, some missing. The sample lists 71,000 or so clones; roughly 78% were seen once. With 0 bases clipped from V and 3 bases from J, the junction kept 1 base outside the gene matches. Germline CDR1 reads MNHNS; CDR2 reads SASEGT. CDR3 length: 15 amino acids. Antigen-specific CD4+ T cells were first expanded with viral peptide pools by the ViraFEST assay and only then sequenced. Cultured cells yielded isolated CD4+ T cells after about ten days. Vaccinees lacked prior SARS-CoV-2 infection and tested negative for nucleocapsid antibodies. Roughly 2.1 million PBMC per well were cultured with approximately 9.7 IU/ml IL-2 and roughly 9.9 ug/ml peptides. Half of the medium was exchanged for IL-2 medium on both days 3 and 7.

V gene TRBV6-1 combines with J gene TRBJ1-2; 10 bases map to TRBD1. The sequence came from a human donor who received a COVID-19 vaccine. Material: CD4+ T cells from PBMCs cultured with HCoV-OC43 spike peptides, obtained before COVID-19 vaccination. The subset: HCoV-OC43 spike overlapping peptide pool stimulation. This chain's CDR3 is CASSEAGTGDYGYTF. CDR3 nucleotide sequence: TGTGCCAGCAGTGAAGCGGGGACAGGGGACTATGGCTACACCTTC.